The clone carrying this TCR beta chain has only a few counts. Its antigen remains unknown. The data stem from a study of T cell repertoires in cytomegalovirus infection. Study outcomes and limitations: The cumulative frequency of public TCR beta families identified carriers of CMV plus the relevant HLA.

TCRdb fed the reads into MiXCR, producing one record per CDR3 protein. The sample includes 550,000 to 700,000 distinct CDR3 sequences, approximately 40% of them seen just once. Per the germline V gene, CDR1 is SGHDT and CDR2 is YYEEEE. The CDR3 contains 15 residues. V gave up 2 bases and J gave up 5 bases, with 16 bases separating them. This sequence was found in a human donor in good health (CMV status not recorded). Some clones in this sample may be carry-over from other donors' samples. V usage is TRBV5-6 and J usage is TRBJ2-5, with D perhaps matching TRBD2 (7 bases). The sequencing here drew on cultured PBMCs, taken from culture after CMV antigen stimulation. The CDR3 nucleotides read TGTGCCAGCAGCTTCGCGAGGGGGGGAAGGGAGACCCAGTACTTC. Its protein is CASSFARGGRETQYF.